The clone carrying this T cell receptor (beta chain) was found many times. TCRbeta library preparation incorporated unique molecular identifiers. TCRdb re-analysed the PCR reads in MiXCR, keeping a single row per CDR3 protein. Among over 150,000 distinct CDR3 sequences listed, approximately 14% were seen once. This sample was taken from a study of T-cell reconstitution after alpha-beta-depleted transplantation in children. V dropped 2 bases and J dropped 0 bases, with 17 bases sitting between them. The CDR3 covers 18 residues. Sequencing was performed on PBMCs from the stem cell graft donor, taken from the stem cell graft. The chain uses TRBV12-3 or TRBV12-4 and TRBJ1-3; perhaps TRBD1 as D (6 bases). This TCR came from a human donor who donated a stem cell graft to a child with acute lymphoblastic leukemia. CDR3 in amino acids: CASSLTWGAGASGNTIYF. The CDR3 coding sequence is TGTGCCAGCAGTTTAACCTGGGGTGCAGGGGCCTCTGGAAACACCATATATTTT.